This TCR beta chain was sequenced in a study of PD-1 blockade in classical Hodgkin lymphoma (dated by TCRdb to about 2020). In the study overall: Nivolumab dosing was 3 mg/kg intravenously every 2 weeks, continuing until either disease progression or unacceptable toxicity. The study used CyTOF and TCR beta sequencing to define a peripheral blood immune signature of response to PD-1 blockade in classical Hodgkin lymphoma.

This clone was seen a handful of times. Its antigen specificity is not known. No base quality values were provided; no much bigger clone lies one nucleotide off. The time point label here, explained by the study, means: cycle 1 day 1 (C1D1), immediately before nivolumab initiation. Relapse after autologous stem cell transplantation had occurred in all trial patients, and cohorts A, B and C were distinguished by prior brentuximab vedotin exposure. CD8+ T cells were purified from thawed PBMCs by magnetic negative selection with a Miltenyi CD8+ T cell isolation kit. A total of over 50 patients with relapsed/refractory classical Hodgkin lymphoma made up the trial cohort, and each patient's best overall response was complete response, partial response or progressive disease. Trial patients were treated with single-agent nivolumab in the multi-cohort phase II CheckMate 205 trial. An independent review committee assessed best overall response by applying the 2007 International Working Group response criteria. Trial PBMCs were collected just before the start of nivolumab (C1D1) and during therapy at cycle 2 day 1 and cycle 4 day 1. Peripheral blood was collected in 8 mL Vacutainer Cell Preparation Tubes, from which PBMCs were isolated by centrifugation and then cryopreserved. Purified CD4+ and CD8+ fractions were prepared only for cases where an additional PBMC sample was available. Magnetically labelled cells were removed on LS columns in a quadroMACS separator, and the flow-through was retained as the purified fraction.

Genomic DNA was isolated using the Qiagen DNeasy kit from unsorted PBMCs as well as from negatively selected CD4+ and CD8+ fractions. Amplification of TCR beta CDR3 regions was done by immunoSEQ multiplex PCR with primers that anneal to V and J segments. A synthetic immune receptor repertoire was used to minimize amplification bias, and remaining bias was computationally removed after sequencing. As for the original processing: Custom Python scripts were used to quantify repertoire diversity as the Shannon entropy index. The unsorted, CD4+ and CD8+ repertoires were each analyzed separately, with the exception of combined analyses, where CD4+ and CD8+ sequences were merged in silico. A clone was considered expanded if an increase in frequency of at least 2-fold after treatment relative to C1D1 was found, and a pseudocount of 0.5 was applied to clones undetected at baseline. Clones with 0 or 1 copy at C1D1 were defined as singleton clones, while clones with 2 or more copies were defined as non-singleton clones. Clones expanded in unsorted samples were labelled as CD4+, CD8+ or unknown by matching protein sequences in sorted samples from the same patient. Diversity changes from C1D1 to C4D1 were tested in paired samples using Wilcoxon tests. In TCRdb, the immuneACCESS table is reduced to in-frame sequences with V and J assigned. These tables do not hold every clone; where another copy was compared, an unresolved V gene accounts for under half, and the others remain unexplained. V, J and clone size were drawn from that table, and D and trimming were deduced from the DNA. This sample comprises around 13,000 clones, roughly 80% of them detected only once. The ten largest clones capture approximately 25% of the sample.

There are 12 amino acids in the CDR3, from cysteine to phenylalanine inclusive. The CDR3 DNA has 36 bases and is translated from base 1. Looking up the germline V gene (reference sequence) yields CDR1 SSHAT and CDR2 FNYEAQ. V is cut by 5 bases and J by 3 bases, and the space between the germline ends is 7 bases. General study outcomes and caveats: The study was restricted to a single clinical trial cohort, and the causes of repertoire differences, possibly disease activity or prior therapy, were left undefined. Newly diagnosed patients were reported to have lower baseline TCR diversity than healthy donors, and relapsed/refractory patients were reported to have lower baseline TCR diversity still. CD4+ but not CD8+ TCR diversity rose significantly by C4D1 (p=0.0027 vs p=0.16), most apparent in complete responders (p=0.02). Lower diversity was seen in patients whose nivolumab began less than 1 year after ASCT, and these patients were left out of later analyses so that immune reconstitution would not confound the results. Among trial patients, those achieving complete response had baseline diversity similar to that of newly diagnosed patients, while diversity was significantly lower in partial responders and progressors.

The sample here was CD8+ T cells from blood, taken at baseline. The V and J genes are TRBV7-7 and TRBJ1-1, with the D gene too uncertain to name. The source is a human donor with classical Hodgkin lymphoma. The DNA reads as follows: TGTGCCAGCAGCCCCCTGGACACTGAAGCTTTCTTT. The encoded protein is CASSPLDTEAFF.